This T cell receptor beta chain originates from a study of T and B cells in COVID-19 patients. About the study: Peripheral blood came from COVID-19 patients with active infection or after recovery. The recovered patients had mostly mild to moderate COVID-19 with outpatient management.

Blood genomic DNA input for TRB amplification was about 240-550 ng. BIOMED2 TRB-A/B primer pools were used in multiplex TRB PCR. Each CDR3 protein gets one entry after TCRdb re-called the multiplex PCR reads with MiXCR. The sample lists 1,200 to 1,500 distinct CDR3 sequences; about 25% were seen once. Trimming took 3 bases from V and 4 from J, leaving 12 bases between them. The germline V gene has CDR1 LNHDA and CDR2 SQIVND (reference sequence). The length of the CDR3 is 14 residues. This clonotype is medium-sized by share. The TCR originated in a human donor with active COVID-19. Source material: blood. The gene calls are TRBV19 and TRBJ1-2; a weak D match, TRBD1 (6 bases). The CDR3 DNA sequence: TGTGCCAGTAGTATCGGGGGGCGACTCTATGGCTACACCTTC. This translates into CASSIGGRLYGYTF.